This TCR beta chain came from a study of T cell responses to AZD1222 COVID-19 vaccine. Whole-study context: Second-dose recipients at about 4 or about 12 weeks were treated as one pooled group. Study-level findings and limits: Just a handful of people given AZD1222 tested seropositive at baseline. Regions 160-218 and 743-854 held dominance among vaccine-associated CD4 TCRs, which spanned spike.

This clone occurred once. Antigen unknown. Data came from immunoSEQ multiplex PCR; TCRdb stores just in-frame clones and leaves some out. The sample contains 120,000 to 150,000 clones, approximately 88% of which appear only once. With 6 bases removed from V and 6 bases from J, the gap between germline ends came to 12 bases. CDR3 length equals 12 residues. CDR1 and CDR2 from the germline V gene are SNHLY and FYNNEI. This sequence was found in an adult in good health. Material: peripheral blood, obtained on day 0 of AZD1222 vaccination. The rearrangement links TRBV2 to TRBJ2-7; the D gene is possibly TRBD1 (6 bases). CDR3 sequence: CASRTGIAEQYF. The CDR3 nucleotides are TGTGCCAGCAGGACAGGAATTGCCGAGCAGTACTTC. The whole variable domain, filled in from reference TRBV2 and TRBJ2-7, reads EPEVTQTPSHQVTQMGQEVILRCVPISNHLYFYWYRQILGQKVEFLVSFYNNEISEKSEIFDDQFSVERPDGSNFTLKIRSTKLEDSAMYFCASRTGIAEQYFGPGTRLTVT.